These 15 T cell receptor beta chains were sequenced from one sample in a study of blood T cell repertoires in COVID-19. Only in-frame clones appear in the TCRdb table, and some are missing; sequencing was by immunoSEQ multiplex PCR. Of about 500,000 clones in the sample, 75% to 90% were seen once. The material sequenced was peripheral blood. The receptors stem from a man aged 18-30 years with COVID-19, enrolled during active disease.

This rearrangement joins TRBV7-9 to TRBJ2-7, with 8 nucleotides matching TRBD1. CDR3 length equals 16 residues. The germline V gene has CDR1 SEHNR and CDR2 FQNEAQ (reference sequence). V shed 1 base, J shed 2 bases, and the junction held 7 bases outside the gene matches. The CDR3 protein is CASSLGVQGATYEQYF. Written as DNA, the CDR3 is TGTGCCAGCAGCTTAGGCGTCCAGGGGGCGACCTACGAGCAGTACTTC.

V usage is TRBV6-1 and J usage is TRBJ2-1; TRBD2 aligns across 8 bases. CDR1 is MNHNS, CDR2 SASEGT, per germline. The CDR3 loop spans 16 amino acids. V gave up 3 bases and J gave up 6 bases; unmatched junction bases: 10. In DNA, the CDR3 is TGTGCCAGCAGTGATTCATCCGGGAGGGGCAGCAATGAGCAGTTCTTC. This sequence encodes CASSDSSGRGSNEQFF.

The chain employs TRBV24-1 and TRBJ1-1; TRBD1 might be the D (6 bases). V was cut by 5 bases and J by 3 bases, with 12 bases left in between. This CDR3 comprises 14 residues. Germline assignment: CDR1 KGHDR and CDR2 SFDVKD. The chain's CDR3 is CATSASDRHTEAFF. The CDR3 nucleotides are TGTGCCACCAGTGCGTCGGACAGACACACTGAAGCTTTCTTT.

This clone was recorded once. V and J are TRBV5-1 and TRBJ1-3, with D tentatively TRBD1 (6 bases). The germline V gene has CDR1 SGHRS and CDR2 YFSETQ. The CDR3 has 14 amino acids. V lost 3 bases, J lost 2 bases, and 9 bases lay in between. The DNA of the CDR3 is TGCGCCAGCAGCTACGGGACAACTGGAAACACCATATATTTT. Its translation is CASSYGTTGNTIYF.

The rearrangement joins TRBV27 to TRBJ2-3; D gene unclear. CDR3 length equals 12 residues. Trimming pared 0 bases from V and 9 bases from J, leaving 7 bases between. The germline V gene has CDR1 MNHEY and CDR2 SMNVEV (reference sequence). The DNA for the CDR3 is TGTGCCAGCAGTTTATCTAGTACGACGCAGTATTTT. Translated, it gives CASSLSSTTQYF.

The chain couples TRBV19 to TRBJ1-1; 9 bases agree with TRBD1. The germline CDR1 and CDR2 sequences are LNHDA and SQIVND (reference sequence). V trimming: 4 bases; J trimming: 6 bases; junction bases outside the gene matches: 3. The CDR3 is 13 amino acids. CDR3 sequence reads: CASSTGTGSEAFF. DNA of the CDR3: TGTGCCAGTAGTACCGGGACAGGGTCTGAAGCTTTCTTT.

This rearrangement joins TRBV9 to TRBJ1-5, with a weak D call TRBD1 (5 bases). From germline, CDR1 is SGDLS and CDR2 YYNGEE. V gave up 4 bases and J gave up 5 bases, with 13 bases separating them. This CDR3 comprises 14 residues. CDR3 DNA: TGTGCCAGCAGCCTGGACATGCACGATCAGCCCCAGCATTTT. It codes for CASSLDMHDQPQHF.

The gene calls are TRBV12-3 or TRBV12-4 and TRBJ1-3; no definite D call. There are 12 residues in the CDR3. V lost 4 bases, J lost 2 bases, and 3 bases lay in between. For the CDR3, the DNA is TGTGCCAGCAGTTATACTGGAAACACCATATATTTT. This codes for CASSYTGNTIYF.

The chain is built from TRBV25-1 and TRBJ2-1; D perhaps matches TRBD1 (6 bases). Germline CDR1 reads MGHDK; CDR2 reads SYGVNS. The CDR3 has 14 residues. The V end lost 4 bases, the J end lost 2 bases, and 9 bases lay between the germline ends. The CDR3: CASSGGQPYNEQFF. Written as DNA, the CDR3 is TGTGCCAGCAGTGGAGGACAGCCCTACAATGAGCAGTTCTTC.

The chain combines TRBV6-1 with TRBJ1-1; TRBD1 might be the D (6 bases). V was clipped by 2 bases and J by 10 bases, with 11 bases between them. CDR1 MNHNS and CDR2 SASEGT come from the germline V gene. The CDR3 is 12 amino acids. For the CDR3, the DNA is TGTGCCAGCAGTGAACAAGGGGGATCAGCTTTCTTT. Translating gives CASSEQGGSAFF.

Here the CDR3 DNA reads TGTGCCATCAGTGACATGGCAGGGGTTGGGGAAGCTTTCTTT. It codes for CAISDMAGVGEAFF. This chain joins TRBV10-3 and TRBJ1-1, with D possibly being TRBD1 (6 bases). The CDR3 covers 14 residues. Germline V gives CDR1 ENHRY, CDR2 SYGVKD. V gave up 3 bases and J gave up 8 bases, with 16 bases separating them.

The rearrangement links TRBV11-1 to TRBJ2-7; TRBD1 aligns across 10 bases. V lost 5 bases, J lost 0 bases, and 4 bases stayed unmatched. The CDR3 extends over 15 amino acids. The germline V gene encodes CDR1 SGHAT and CDR2 FQDESV (reference sequence). The CDR3 here is CASSHRDRGSYEQYF. DNA for the CDR3: TGTGCCAGCAGCCACCGGGACAGGGGCTCCTACGAGCAGTACTTC.

The chain recombines TRBV30 with TRBJ1-1; tentatively, D is TRBD1 (6 bases). The germline gives CDR1 GTSNPN, CDR2 SVGIG (reference sequence). The CDR3 totals 14 residues. Trimming removed 4 bases from V and 5 bases from J, with 17 bases in between. CDR3 coding DNA: TGTGCCTGGACGGGGGGGCAGGGCTGGACTGAAGCTTTCTTT. Residues: CAWTGGQGWTEAFF.

V is TRBV2 and J is TRBJ2-5, with TRBD1 identical over 9 bases. Germline values: CDR1 SNHLY, CDR2 FYNNEI. V was pared by 3 bases and J by 10 bases, with 6 bases of the junction left unmatched. This CDR3 is 13 amino acids long. The CDR3 bases are TGTGCCAGCAGTGAGACGACAGGGGGGAGCCAGTACTTC. Amino acids: CASSETTGGSQYF.

The chain uses TRBV11-2 and TRBJ2-6; no definite D call. Trimming removed 4 bases at V and 4 bases at J, with 8 bases between. Germline V gene data show CDR1 as SGHAT and CDR2 as FQNNGV. This CDR3 is 14 amino acids long. The CDR3 sequence: CASSSTTGANVLTF. DNA for the CDR3: TGTGCCAGCAGCTCCACTACCGGGGCCAACGTCCTGACTTTC.